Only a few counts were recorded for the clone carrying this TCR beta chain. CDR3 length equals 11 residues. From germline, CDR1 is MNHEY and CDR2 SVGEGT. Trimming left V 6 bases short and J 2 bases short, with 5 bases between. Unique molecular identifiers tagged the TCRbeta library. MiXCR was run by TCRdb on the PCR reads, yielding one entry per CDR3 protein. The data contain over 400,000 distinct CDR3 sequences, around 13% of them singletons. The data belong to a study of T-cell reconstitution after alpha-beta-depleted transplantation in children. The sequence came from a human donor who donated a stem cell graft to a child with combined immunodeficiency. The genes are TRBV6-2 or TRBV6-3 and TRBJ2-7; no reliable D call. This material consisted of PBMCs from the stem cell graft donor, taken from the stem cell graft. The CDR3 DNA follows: TGTGCCAGCAGGGATACCTACGAGCAGTACTTC. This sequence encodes CASRDTYEQYF.